A single TCR beta chain is shown here with its context. These data come from a study of blood T cell repertoires in COVID-19. Seattle patients were enrolled while actively infected and followed longitudinally. CDR1 and CDR2 (germline): MNHEY, SVGAGI. CDR3 length: 13 amino acids. V lost 6 bases and J 6 bases, leaving 12 bases between the germline ends. Authors' analysis steps: Scientists estimated how many nucleated cells there were by amplifying reference gene primers. The assay was immunoSEQ multiplex PCR, and TCRdb's table has in-frame clones only and misses some. The V and J calls and the clone size are those of that table, but D and trimming were determined from the DNA. Altogether more than 350,000 clones are present, roughly 90% being singletons, with the ten largest covering about 3%.

This sequence joins TRBV6-5 and TRBJ2-1, with D perhaps TRBD2 (5 bases). The sequence was obtained from a woman in her twenties or thirties with COVID-19, enrolled during active disease. What was sequenced was peripheral blood. Here the CDR3 reads CASSRTGSNEQFF. The CDR3 DNA sequence: TGTGCCAGCAGCAGGACGGGGAGCAATGAGCAGTTCTTC.